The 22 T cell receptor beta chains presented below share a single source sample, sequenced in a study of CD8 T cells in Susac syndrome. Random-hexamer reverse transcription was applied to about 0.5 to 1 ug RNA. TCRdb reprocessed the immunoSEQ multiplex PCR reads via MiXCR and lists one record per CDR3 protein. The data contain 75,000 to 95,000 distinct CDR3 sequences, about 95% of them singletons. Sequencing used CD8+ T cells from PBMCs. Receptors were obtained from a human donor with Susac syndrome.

The DNA of the CDR3 is TGTGCCTGGAGTGTTGGTTCGGGAAACTATGGCTACACCTTC. It specifies CAWSVGSGNYGYTF. V gene TRBV30 combines with J gene TRBJ1-2, with D unclear. The CDR3 sequence is 14 residues long. The germline gives CDR1 GTSNPN, CDR2 SVGIG (reference sequence). The V end lost 0 bases, the J end lost 2 bases, and 10 bases lay between the germline ends.

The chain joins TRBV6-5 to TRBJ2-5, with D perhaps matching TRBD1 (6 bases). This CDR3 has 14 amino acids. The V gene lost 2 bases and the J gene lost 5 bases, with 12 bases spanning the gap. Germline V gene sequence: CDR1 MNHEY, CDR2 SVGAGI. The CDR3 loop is CASSYHQRGETQYF. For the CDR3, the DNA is TGTGCCAGCAGTTACCACCAAAGGGGGGAGACCCAGTACTTC.

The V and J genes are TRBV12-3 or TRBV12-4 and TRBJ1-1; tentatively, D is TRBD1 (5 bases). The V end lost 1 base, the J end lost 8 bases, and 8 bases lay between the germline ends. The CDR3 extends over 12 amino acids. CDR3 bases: TGTGCCAGCAGTTTAGGGGGCAGGGAAGCTTTCTTT. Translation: CASSLGGREAFF.

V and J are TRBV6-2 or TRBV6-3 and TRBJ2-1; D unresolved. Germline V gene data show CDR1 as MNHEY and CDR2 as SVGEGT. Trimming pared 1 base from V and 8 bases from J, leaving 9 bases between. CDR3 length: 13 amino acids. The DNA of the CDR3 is TGTGCCAGCAGTTACTGGGCCGTTGATGAGCAGTTCTTC. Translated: CASSYWAVDEQFF.

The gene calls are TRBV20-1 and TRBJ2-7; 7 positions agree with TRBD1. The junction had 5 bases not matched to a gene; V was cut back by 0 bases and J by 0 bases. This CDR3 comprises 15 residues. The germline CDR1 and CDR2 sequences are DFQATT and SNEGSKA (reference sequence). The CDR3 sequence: CSARDMRDSSYEQYF. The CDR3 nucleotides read TGCAGTGCTAGAGATATGAGGGACAGCTCCTACGAGCAGTACTTC.

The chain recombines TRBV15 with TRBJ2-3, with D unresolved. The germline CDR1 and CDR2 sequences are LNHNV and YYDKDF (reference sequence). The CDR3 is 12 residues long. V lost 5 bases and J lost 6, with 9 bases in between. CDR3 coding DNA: TGTGCCACCAGCGTTTCGACGGATACGCAGTATTTT. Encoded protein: CATSVSTDTQYF.

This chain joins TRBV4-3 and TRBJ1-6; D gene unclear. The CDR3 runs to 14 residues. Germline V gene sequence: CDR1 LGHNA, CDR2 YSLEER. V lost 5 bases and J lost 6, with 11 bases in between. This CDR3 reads CASSVKAPNSPLHF. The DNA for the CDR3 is TGCGCCAGCAGCGTCAAAGCCCCTAATTCACCCCTCCACTTT.

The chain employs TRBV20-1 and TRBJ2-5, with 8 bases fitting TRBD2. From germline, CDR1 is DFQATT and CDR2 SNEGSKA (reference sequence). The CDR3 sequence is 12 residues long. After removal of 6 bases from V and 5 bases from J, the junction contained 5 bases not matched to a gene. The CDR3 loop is CSAPGGGETQYF. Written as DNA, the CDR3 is TGCAGTGCCCCGGGCGGGGGGGAGACCCAGTACTTC.

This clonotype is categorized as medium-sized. The CDR3 spells CASTPTERGVQETQYF. In DNA, the CDR3 is TGCGCCAGCACCCCGACGGAGCGGGGGGTCCAAGAGACCCAGTACTTC. The gene calls are TRBV5-1 and TRBJ2-5; 9 bases match TRBD2. Germline values: CDR1 SGHRS, CDR2 YFSETQ. Germline trimming cut 6 bases from V and 1 base from J; bases unmatched to any gene: 10. The CDR3 runs to 16 residues. The full variable domain, with the rest looked up from reference TRBV5-1 and TRBJ2-5, is KAGVTQTPRYLIKTRGQQVTLSCSPISGHRSVSWYQQTPGQGLQFLFEYFSETQRNKGNFPGRFSGRQFSNSRSEMNVSTLELGDSALYLCASTPTERGVQETQYFGPGTRLLVL.

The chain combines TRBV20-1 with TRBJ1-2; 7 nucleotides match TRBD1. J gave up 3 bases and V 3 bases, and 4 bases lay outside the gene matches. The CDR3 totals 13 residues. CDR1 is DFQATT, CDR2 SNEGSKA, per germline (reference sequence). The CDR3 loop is CSASDRVDYGYTF. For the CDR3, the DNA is TGCAGTGCTAGCGACAGGGTGGACTATGGCTACACCTTC.

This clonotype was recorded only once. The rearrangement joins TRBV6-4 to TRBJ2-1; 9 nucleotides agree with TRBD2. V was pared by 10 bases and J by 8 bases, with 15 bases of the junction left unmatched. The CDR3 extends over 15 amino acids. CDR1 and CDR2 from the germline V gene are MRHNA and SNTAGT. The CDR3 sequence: CATARTSAPGDEQFF. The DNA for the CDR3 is TGTGCCACAGCAAGGACTAGCGCCCCCGGCGATGAGCAGTTCTTC.

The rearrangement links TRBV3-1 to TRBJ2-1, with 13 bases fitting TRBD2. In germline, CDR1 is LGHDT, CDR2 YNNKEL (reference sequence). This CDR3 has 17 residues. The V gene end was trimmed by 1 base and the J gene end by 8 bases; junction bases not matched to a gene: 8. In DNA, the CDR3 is TGTGCCAGCAGCCAAGGAACTAGCGGGGGGGCGGATGATGAGCAGTTCTTC. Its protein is CASSQGTSGGADDEQFF.

The DNA of the CDR3 is TGTGCCAGCAGTGAAGCGGGGGTTTACAATGAGCAGTTCTTC. It specifies CASSEAGVYNEQFF. V gene TRBV6-4 combines with J gene TRBJ2-1; 8 bases agree with TRBD2. The CDR3 is made up of 14 amino acids. Germline V gene data show CDR1 as MRHNA and CDR2 as SNTAGT. J lost 4 bases, V lost 3 bases, and 2 bases had no gene match.

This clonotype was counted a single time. CDR3 in amino acids: CSAAQRGASDEQYF. The CDR3 DNA reads as TGCAGCGCTGCCCAACGCGGGGCGAGTGACGAGCAGTACTTC. The chain uses TRBV29-1 and TRBJ2-7; the D gene is possibly TRBD2 (6 bases). The CDR3 is 14 residues long. Trimming shortened V by 7 bases and J by 5 bases, and 21 bases separated the two germline ends. Germline CDR1 reads SQVTM; CDR2 reads ANQGSEA.

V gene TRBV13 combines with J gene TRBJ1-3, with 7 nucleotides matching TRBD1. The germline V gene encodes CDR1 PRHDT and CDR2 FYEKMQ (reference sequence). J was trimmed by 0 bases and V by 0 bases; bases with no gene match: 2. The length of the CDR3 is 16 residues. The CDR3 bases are TGTGCCAGCAGCTTAGGGGGGACAGTCTCTGGAAACACCATATATTTT. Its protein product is CASSLGGTVSGNTIYF. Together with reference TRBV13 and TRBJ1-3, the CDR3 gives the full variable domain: AAGVIQSPRHLIKEKRETATLKCYPIPRHDTVYWYQQGPGQDPQFLISFYEKMQSDKGSIPDRFSAQQFSDYHSELNMSSLELGDSALYFCASSLGGTVSGNTIYFGEGSWLTVV.

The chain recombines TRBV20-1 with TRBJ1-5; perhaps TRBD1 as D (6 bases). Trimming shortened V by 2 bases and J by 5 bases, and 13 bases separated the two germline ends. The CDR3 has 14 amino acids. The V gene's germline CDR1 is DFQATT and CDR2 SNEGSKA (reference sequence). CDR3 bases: TGCAGTGCTAGACAGGGGAAAGGGGATCAGCCCCAGCATTTT. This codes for CSARQGKGDQPQHF.

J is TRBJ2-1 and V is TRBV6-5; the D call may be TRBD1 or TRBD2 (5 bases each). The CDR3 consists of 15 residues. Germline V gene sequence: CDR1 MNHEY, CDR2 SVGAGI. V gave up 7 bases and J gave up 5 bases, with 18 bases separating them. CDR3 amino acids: CASKTPGTDHNEQFF. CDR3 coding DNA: TGTGCCAGCAAGACACCGGGGACGGACCACAATGAGCAGTTCTTC.

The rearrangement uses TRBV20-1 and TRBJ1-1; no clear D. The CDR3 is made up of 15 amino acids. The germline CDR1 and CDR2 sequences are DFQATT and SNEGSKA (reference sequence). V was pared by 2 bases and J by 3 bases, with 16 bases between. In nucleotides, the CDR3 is TGCAGTGCTAGACCCCCAGGAGCCGAGGACACTGAAGCTTTCTTT. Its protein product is CSARPPGAEDTEAFF.

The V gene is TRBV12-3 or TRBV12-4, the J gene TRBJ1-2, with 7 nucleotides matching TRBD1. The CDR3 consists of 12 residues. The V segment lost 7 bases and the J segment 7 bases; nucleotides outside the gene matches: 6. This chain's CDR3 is CASIPGGPGYTF. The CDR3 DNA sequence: TGTGCCAGCATTCCAGGGGGACCTGGCTACACCTTC.

The CDR3 sequence: CASSLAEGTASYEQYF. The CDR3 DNA follows: TGCGCCAGCAGCTTGGCAGAGGGGACAGCATCCTACGAGCAGTACTTC. V and J are TRBV5-1 and TRBJ2-7, with 7 bases fitting TRBD1. Germline CDR1 and CDR2: SGHRS and YFSETQ. This CDR3 is 16 amino acids long. The junction had 7 bases not matched to a gene; V was cut back by 0 bases and J by 1 base.

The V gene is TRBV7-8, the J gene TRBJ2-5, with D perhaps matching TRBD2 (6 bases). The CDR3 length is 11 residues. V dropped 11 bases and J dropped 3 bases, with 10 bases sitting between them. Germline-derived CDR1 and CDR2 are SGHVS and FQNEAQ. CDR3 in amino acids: CAGGGEETQYF. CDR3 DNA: TGTGCCGGCGGAGGGGAAGAGACCCAGTACTTC.

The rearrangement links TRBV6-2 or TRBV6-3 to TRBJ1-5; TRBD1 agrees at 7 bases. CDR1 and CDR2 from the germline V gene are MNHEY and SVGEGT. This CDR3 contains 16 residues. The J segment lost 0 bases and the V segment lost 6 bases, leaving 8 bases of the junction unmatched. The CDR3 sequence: CASRHTGEASNQPQHF. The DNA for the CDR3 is TGTGCCAGCAGGCATACAGGGGAGGCTAGCAATCAGCCCCAGCATTTT.